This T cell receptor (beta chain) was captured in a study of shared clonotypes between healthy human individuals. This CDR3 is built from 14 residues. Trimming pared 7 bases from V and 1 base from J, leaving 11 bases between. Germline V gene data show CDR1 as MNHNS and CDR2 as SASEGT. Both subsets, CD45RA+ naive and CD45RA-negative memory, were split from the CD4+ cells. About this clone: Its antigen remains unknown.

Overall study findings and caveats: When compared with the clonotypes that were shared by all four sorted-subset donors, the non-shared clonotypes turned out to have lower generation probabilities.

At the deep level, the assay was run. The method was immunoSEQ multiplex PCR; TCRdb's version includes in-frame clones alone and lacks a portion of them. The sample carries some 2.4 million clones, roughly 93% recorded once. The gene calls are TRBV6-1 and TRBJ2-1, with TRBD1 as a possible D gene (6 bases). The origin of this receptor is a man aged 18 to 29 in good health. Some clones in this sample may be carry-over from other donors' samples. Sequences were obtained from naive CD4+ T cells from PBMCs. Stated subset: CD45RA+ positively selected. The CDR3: CASTRTGSYNEQFF. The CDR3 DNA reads TGTGCCAGCACCAGAACAGGGTCCTACAATGAGCAGTTCTTC.